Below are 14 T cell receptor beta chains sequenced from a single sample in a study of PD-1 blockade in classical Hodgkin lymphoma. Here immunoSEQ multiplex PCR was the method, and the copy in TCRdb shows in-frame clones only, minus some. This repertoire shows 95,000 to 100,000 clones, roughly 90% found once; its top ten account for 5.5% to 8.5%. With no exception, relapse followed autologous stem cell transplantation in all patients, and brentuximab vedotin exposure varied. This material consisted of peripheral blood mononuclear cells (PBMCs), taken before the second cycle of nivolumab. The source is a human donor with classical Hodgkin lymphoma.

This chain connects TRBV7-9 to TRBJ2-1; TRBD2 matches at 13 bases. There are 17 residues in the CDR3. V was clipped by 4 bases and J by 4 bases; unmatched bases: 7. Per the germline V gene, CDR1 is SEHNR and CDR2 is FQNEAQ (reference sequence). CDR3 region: CASSSRLAGGLYNEQFF. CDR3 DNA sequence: TGTGCCAGCAGCTCGCGACTAGCGGGGGGACTTTACAATGAGCAGTTCTTC.

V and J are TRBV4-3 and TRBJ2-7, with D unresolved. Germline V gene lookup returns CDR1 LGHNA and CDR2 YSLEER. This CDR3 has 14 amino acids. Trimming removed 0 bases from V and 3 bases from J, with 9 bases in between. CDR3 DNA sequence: TGCGCCAGCAGCCAAGAAGACCGACTCTACGAGCAGTACTTC. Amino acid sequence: CASSQEDRLYEQYF.

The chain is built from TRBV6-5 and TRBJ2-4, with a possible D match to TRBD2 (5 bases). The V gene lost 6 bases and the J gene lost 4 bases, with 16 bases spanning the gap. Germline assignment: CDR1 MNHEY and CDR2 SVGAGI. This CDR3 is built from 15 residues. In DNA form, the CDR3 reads TGTGCCAGCAGACACGGGGATTCGGGGAAAAACATTCAGTACTTC. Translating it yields CASRHGDSGKNIQYF.

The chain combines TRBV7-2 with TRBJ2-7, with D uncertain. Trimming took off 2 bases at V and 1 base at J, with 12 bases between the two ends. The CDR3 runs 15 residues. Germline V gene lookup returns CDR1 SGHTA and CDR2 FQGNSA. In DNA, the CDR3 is TGTGCCAGCAGCTTAACGGCTTTAGGATCCTACGAGCAGTACTTC. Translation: CASSLTALGSYEQYF.

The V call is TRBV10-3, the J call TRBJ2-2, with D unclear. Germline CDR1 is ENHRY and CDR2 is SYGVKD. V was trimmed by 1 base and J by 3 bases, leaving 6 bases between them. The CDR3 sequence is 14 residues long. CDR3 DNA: TGTGCCATCAGTGAGTACGAGGACACCGGGGAGCTGTTTTTT. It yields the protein CAISEYEDTGELFF.

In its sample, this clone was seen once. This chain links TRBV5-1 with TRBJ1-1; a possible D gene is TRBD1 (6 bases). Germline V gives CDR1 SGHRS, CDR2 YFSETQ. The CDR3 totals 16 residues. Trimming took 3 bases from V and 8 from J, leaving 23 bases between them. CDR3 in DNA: TGCGCCAGCAGCTATAACCTACAGGGCGCCTCTTCGGAAGCTTTCTTT. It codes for CASSYNLQGASSEAFF.

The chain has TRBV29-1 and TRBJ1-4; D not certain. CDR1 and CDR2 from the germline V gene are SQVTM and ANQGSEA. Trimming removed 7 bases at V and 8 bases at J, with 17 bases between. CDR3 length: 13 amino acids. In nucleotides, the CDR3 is TGCAGCGCTCGAGCCCCCGATGAAGAAAAACTGTTTTTT. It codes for CSARAPDEEKLFF.

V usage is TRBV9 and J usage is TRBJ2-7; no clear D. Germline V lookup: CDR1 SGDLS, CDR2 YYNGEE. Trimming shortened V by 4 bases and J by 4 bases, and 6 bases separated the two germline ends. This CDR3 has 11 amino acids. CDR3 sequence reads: CASSSGYEQYF. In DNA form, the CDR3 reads TGTGCCAGCAGCTCGGGTTACGAGCAGTACTTC.

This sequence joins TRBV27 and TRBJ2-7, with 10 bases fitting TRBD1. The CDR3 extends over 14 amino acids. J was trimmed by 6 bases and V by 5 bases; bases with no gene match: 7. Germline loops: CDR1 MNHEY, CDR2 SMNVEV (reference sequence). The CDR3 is CASSPRTGGPEQYF. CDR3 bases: TGTGCCAGCAGTCCCAGGACAGGGGGGCCCGAGCAGTACTTC.

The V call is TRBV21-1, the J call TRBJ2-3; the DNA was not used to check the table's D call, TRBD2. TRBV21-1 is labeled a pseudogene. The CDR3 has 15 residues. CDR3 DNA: TGTGCCAGCAGCAAAGGCGGGGGGGGCACAGATACGCAGTATTTT. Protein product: CASSKGGGGTDTQYF.

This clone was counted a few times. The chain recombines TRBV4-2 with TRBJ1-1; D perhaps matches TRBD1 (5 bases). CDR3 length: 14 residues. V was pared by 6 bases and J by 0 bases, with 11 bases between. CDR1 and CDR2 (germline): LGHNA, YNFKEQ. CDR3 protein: CASSRDFLNTEAFF. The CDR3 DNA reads TGTGCCAGCAGTCGGGACTTCTTGAACACTGAAGCTTTCTTT.

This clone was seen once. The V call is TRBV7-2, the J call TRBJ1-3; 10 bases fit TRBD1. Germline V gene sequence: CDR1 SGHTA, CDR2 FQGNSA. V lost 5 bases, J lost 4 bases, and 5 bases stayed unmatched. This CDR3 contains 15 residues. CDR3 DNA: TGTGCCAGCAGCCCTGGACAGGGGGGGGGAAACACCATATATTTT. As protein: CASSPGQGGGNTIYF.

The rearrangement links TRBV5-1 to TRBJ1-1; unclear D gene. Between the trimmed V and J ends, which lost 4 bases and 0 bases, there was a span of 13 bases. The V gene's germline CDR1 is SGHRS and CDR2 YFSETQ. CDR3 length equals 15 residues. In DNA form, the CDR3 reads TGCGCCAGCAGCCCCACTTTGGCCGTGAACACTGAAGCTTTCTTT. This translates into CASSPTLAVNTEAFF.

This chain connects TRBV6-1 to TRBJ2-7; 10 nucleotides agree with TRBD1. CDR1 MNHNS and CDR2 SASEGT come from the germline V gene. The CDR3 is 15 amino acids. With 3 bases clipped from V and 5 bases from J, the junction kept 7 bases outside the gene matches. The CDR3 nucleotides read TGTGCCAGCAGTGAGGTTGGGACAGGGGTCAACGAGCAGTACTTC. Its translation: CASSEVGTGVNEQYF.